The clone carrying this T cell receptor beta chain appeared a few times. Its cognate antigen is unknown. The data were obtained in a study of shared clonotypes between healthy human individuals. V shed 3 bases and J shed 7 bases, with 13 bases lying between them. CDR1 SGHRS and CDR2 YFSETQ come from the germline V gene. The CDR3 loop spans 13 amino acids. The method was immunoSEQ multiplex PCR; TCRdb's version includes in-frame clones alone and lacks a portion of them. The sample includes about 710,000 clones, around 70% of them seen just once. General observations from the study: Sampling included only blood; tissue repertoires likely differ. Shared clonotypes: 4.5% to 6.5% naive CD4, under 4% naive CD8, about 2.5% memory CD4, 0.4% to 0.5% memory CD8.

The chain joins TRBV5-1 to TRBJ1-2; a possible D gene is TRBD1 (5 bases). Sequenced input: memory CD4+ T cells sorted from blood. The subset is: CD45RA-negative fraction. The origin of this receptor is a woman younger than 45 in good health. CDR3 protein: CASSYGGTGGYTF. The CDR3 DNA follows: TGCGCCAGCAGCTATGGGGGGACGGGTGGCTACACCTTC.